A single sample gave rise to the 9 T cell receptor beta chains below, sequenced in a study of regulatory T cells in long-lasting Graves disease (dated by TCRdb to about 2021). Library method: multiplex PCR. Sequencing relied on an Illumina HiSeq 4000. iRepertoire HTBI primers and Arm-PCR amplification of CDR3 regions were used to construct TCR beta libraries. TCRdb reanalyzed the raw reads on its own, using fastp at Q25 for trimming and MiXCR for clone calling, and kept in-frame beta chains. CDR3 protein duplicates are merged, each entry listing the most common genes and DNA. This sample gives about 460,000 distinct CDR3 sequences in total; 22% of them show up just once. Roughly 14% of the sample is in the top ten clones. The time point label on this specimen signifies: persistent/refractory GD, antithyroid drugs over 5 years with positive TRAb. RNA was extracted from PBMCs in TRIzol for both TCR sequencing and RNA sequencing.

The material sequenced was peripheral blood mononuclear cells (PBMCs), taken when the disease was refractory, from a patient treated with antithyroid drugs. Source of these receptors: a female donor with Graves disease.

The V call is TRBV27, the J call TRBJ2-7; TRBD1 is a possible D gene (5 bases). V was cut by 4 bases and J by 0 bases, with 16 bases left in between. CDR1 and CDR2 from the germline V gene are MNHEY and SMNVEV (reference sequence). There are 16 residues in the CDR3. The CDR3 region is CASSSPSRQSSYEQYF. The CDR3 DNA sequence: TGTGCCAGCAGTTCCCCCTCTAGACAGAGCTCCTACGAGCAGTACTTC.

This rearrangement joins TRBV30 to TRBJ2-7; D gene uncertain. V dropped 1 base and J dropped 5 bases, with 12 bases sitting between them. CDR1 and CDR2 from the germline V gene are GTSNPN and SVGIG (reference sequence). CDR3 size: 13 residues. The CDR3 sequence is CAWSAGMGNEQYF. CDR3 in DNA: TGTGCCTGGAGTGCTGGTATGGGGAACGAGCAGTACTTC. Full variable domain (remainder filled in from reference TRBV30 and TRBJ2-7): SQTIHQWPATLVQPVGSPLSLECTVEGTSNPNLYWYRQAAGRGLQLLFYSVGIGQISSEVPQNLSASRPQDRQFILSSKKLLLSDSGFYLCAWSAGMGNEQYFGPGTRLTVT.

The chain combines TRBV5-6 with TRBJ2-1; the D is unclear. V was clipped by 6 bases and J by 14 bases, with 15 bases between them. Germline V gives CDR1 SGHDT, CDR2 YYEEEE. The CDR3 runs 11 residues. In DNA form, the CDR3 reads TGTGCCAGCACATCCCGGGTCAAGGAGTTCTTC. The encoded protein is CASTSRVKEFF.

As for this clonotype: A much larger clone is a single base away; this may be a read error. The rearrangement uses TRBV6-9 and TRBJ1-2; D unclear. This CDR3 has 14 residues. The V and J ends lost 3 bases and 14 bases respectively, with 22 bases between them. The germline CDR1 and CDR2 sequences are MNHGY and SVAAGI. The CDR3 bases are TGTGCCAGCAGTTACACGGCAGAAGTTAAGGGTCTGACCTTC. Protein: CASSYTAEVKGLTF.

Points on this clonotype: This may be a read error, as it is one base from a much larger clone. CDR3 nucleotide sequence: TGTGCCAGCACCTCTTGGGAGGAAGAGGCCCAGTACTTC. Translation: CASTSWEEEAQYF. The chain is built from TRBV11-3 and TRBJ2-5; perhaps TRBD2 as D (6 bases). CDR1 is SGHNT and CDR2 is YENEEA in the germline V gene. The CDR3 is 13 residues long.

The chain carries TRBV19 and TRBJ2-7; D is uncertain. CDR1 and CDR2 from the germline V gene are LNHDA and SQIVND (reference sequence). The CDR3 extends over 13 amino acids. Trimming took 5 bases from V and 3 from J, leaving 11 bases between them. The CDR3 protein is CASSASDGYEQYF. The DNA for the CDR3 is TGTGCCAGTAGTGCCTCTGACGGCTACGAGCAGTACTTC.

This clonotype was counted a few times. The chain links TRBV27 to TRBJ2-3, with a tentative D call TRBD1 (6 bases). Germline V gene sequence: CDR1 MNHEY, CDR2 SMNVEV (reference sequence). This CDR3 has 16 amino acids. V was cut by 3 bases and J by 2 bases, with 15 bases left in between. The CDR3 here is CASSLNRDMVTDTQYF. The CDR3 DNA follows: TGTGCCAGCAGTTTGAACCGGGACATGGTCACAGATACGCAGTATTTT.

CDR3 sequence: CASSYEGAGNTIYF. Here the CDR3 DNA reads TGTGCCAGCAGTTACGAAGGGGCCGGAAACACCATATATTTT. V usage is TRBV6-5 and J usage is TRBJ1-3, with D maybe TRBD1 (5 bases). V lost 2 bases and J lost 4, with 9 bases in between. CDR1 is MNHEY and CDR2 is SVGAGI in the germline V gene. The length of the CDR3 is 14 residues.

This clonotype was seen only a few times. This chain joins TRBV12-3 or TRBV12-4 and TRBJ1-5; TRBD1 might be the D (5 bases). The CDR3 sequence is 15 residues long. V was clipped by 6 bases and J by 7 bases, with 19 bases between them. The CDR3 reads CASRAGSGDLQPQHF. The CDR3 DNA sequence: TGTGCCAGCAGGGCGGGGTCGGGGGATCTCCAGCCCCAGCATTTT.